This T cell receptor (beta chain) was obtained from a study of T cell responses to AZD1222 COVID-19 vaccine (dated by TCRdb to about 2021). Study-wide context: AZD1222 recipients whose second dose came at about 4 weeks and those whose second dose came at about 12 weeks were combined into one group, since spike-specific TCR depth and breadth did not differ between the two schedules. A total of under 250 trial participants underwent TCR sequencing, of whom 207 had received two doses of AZD1222 and roughly 26 had received two doses of the MenACWY control vaccine. Enrollment into the trials was organized by age into subgroups of 18-55, 56-69 and 70-plus years, and those subgroups contained roughly 160, 29 and 62 TCR-sequenced participants, respectively.

A word on this clone: This clone's antigen is unknown. No much larger clonotype is one base removed from it; base qualities were not supplied.

The time point label, read with the paper, signifies: baseline before first vaccination. Vaccinee samples came from UK trials COV001 and COV002, including a single-blind randomized controlled phase 2/3 trial of AZD1222 (ChAdOx1 nCoV-19) in healthy adults. Trial participant PBMC samples were collected at day 0 and day 28 after the second dose for TCRbeta chain sequencing. The CDR3 regions of human TCRbeta chains were analyzed by immunosequencing. The paper's data handling went like this. TCRs in the repertoires were compared against a reference library of SARS-CoV-2-specific TCRs that had been generated with the MIRA antigen-specificity platform. Breadth was defined as the fraction of unique TCRs that were SARS-CoV-2-associated, and depth was defined as the fraction of total T cells that were SARS-CoV-2-associated. Using the MIRA data, each spike-specific TCR was mapped to the spike region that the TCR reacts to and placed in a CD4 or CD8 class. Log10-transformed breadth and depth values were compared by one-way ANOVA with Sidak's multiple comparisons tests. Not all clones reach the TCRdb copy of this immuneACCESS table, which keeps in-frame sequences only. Checked studies attribute under half of the gap to unresolved V genes and leave the rest unexplained. D and trimming were read from the DNA, whereas the V and J calls and clone size are those reported in that table. Counted in this sample were around 100,000 clones; nearly 90% of them appeared once. Together, the top ten hold roughly 9.1% of the sample.

Summary of the overall study and its limitations: Because no day 14 peak-response samples were available, the repertoires could be characterized only after the peak T cell response. The 56-69-year group was small, and its depth increase did not reach significance, likely because of low power. After two AZD1222 doses, spike-specific TCR breadth and depth were significantly higher than at day 0 and than in MenACWY recipients. Reportedly, close to half of the unique spike-specific TCRs recognized epitopes lying outside the regions that are mutated in the B.1.351 and B.1.1.7 variants. Most participants were white British and females outnumbered males, and the authors suggested that clonal diversity may have been underestimated. The whole spike protein was spanned by vaccine-associated CD4 TCRs, and dominant responses were seen in regions 160-218 and 743-854. Only five or six AZD1222 recipients were SARS-CoV-2 seropositive at baseline, limiting conclusions about previously exposed vaccinees.

V is trimmed back by 5 bases and J by 8 bases, and the junction contains 10 bases that no gene match accounts for. The CDR1 and CDR2 encoded by the germline V gene (reference sequence) are MNHEY and SMNVEV. The CDR3 goes from the cysteine to the phenylalanine over 15 residues. Kept here is only the CDR3 DNA, which spans 45 bases and is read in frame from base 1. The V gene is TRBV27 and the J gene is TRBJ2-3, with 10 bases aligning to TRBD2. The clonotype comes from an adult in good health. Source: peripheral blood, taken on day 0 of AZD1222 vaccination. The CDR3 sequence is CASSPPAGGPGTQYF. The DNA is TGTGCCAGCAGTCCGCCAGCGGGGGGGCCGGGTACGCAGTATTTT.